The next 6 T cell receptor beta chains were all read from a single sample in a study of T cells after yellow fever vaccination. TCRdb analysed the 5' RACE reads with MiXCR anew, one entry per CDR3 protein. This sample yields just under 600,000 distinct CDR3 sequences, of which less than 15% are seen a single time; about an eighth belongs to the top ten. The material sequenced was PBMCs, taken on the day of the yellow fever booster vaccination. The receptors were gathered from a man aged 30 to 39 who received the YFV17D yellow fever vaccine.

V and J are TRBV20-1 and TRBJ2-7; D is undetermined. Germline-derived CDR1 and CDR2 are DFQATT and SNEGSKA (reference sequence). V was pared by 0 bases and J by 5 bases, with 20 bases between. This CDR3 comprises 16 residues. The CDR3 reads CSARDPSLTHRNEQYF. CDR3 DNA: TGCAGTGCTAGAGATCCATCTCTGACGCACAGAAACGAGCAGTACTTC.

This clonotype was observed a few times. The gene calls are TRBV13 and TRBJ2-7; TRBD2 aligns across 7 bases. The germline gives CDR1 PRHDT, CDR2 FYEKMQ (reference sequence). This CDR3 contains 15 residues. The V segment lost 5 bases and the J segment 2 bases; nucleotides outside the gene matches: 9. The CDR3 loop is CASSKLSSGPYEQYF. CDR3 DNA: TGTGCCAGCAGCAAACTCTCTAGCGGCCCCTACGAGCAGTACTTC. Full variable domain (rest looked up from reference TRBV13 and TRBJ2-7): AAGVIQSPRHLIKEKRETATLKCYPIPRHDTVYWYQQGPGQDPQFLISFYEKMQSDKGSIPDRFSAQQFSDYHSELNMSSLELGDSALYFCASSKLSSGPYEQYFGPGTRLTVT.

The V and J genes are TRBV3-1 and TRBJ1-1; 7 bases are a match to TRBD1. With V trimmed by 1 base and J by 10 bases, 9 bases remained unmatched. CDR1 is LGHDT, CDR2 YNNKEL, per germline (reference sequence). The CDR3 contains 14 residues. The CDR3 DNA follows: TGTGCCAGCAGCCAAGGTCAAGGGGGACAGACAGCTTTCTTT. This translates into CASSQGQGGQTAFF.

The chain employs TRBV5-1 and TRBJ2-7, with D perhaps assigned TRBD1 or TRBD2 (6 bases each). The germline gives CDR1 SGHRS, CDR2 YFSETQ. Trimming stripped 0 bases from V and 6 bases from J, with 16 bases between. The CDR3 has 15 amino acids. Written as DNA, the CDR3 is TGCGCCAGCAGCTTGGACGGGGGCCTATCCGGCGAGCAGTACTTC. As protein: CASSLDGGLSGEQYF.

This clonotype was seen only a few times. The chain combines TRBV5-5 with TRBJ1-1; 11 bases are a match to TRBD1. In germline, CDR1 is SGHKS, CDR2 YYEKEE (reference sequence). The CDR3 extends over 14 amino acids. The ends lost 0 bases at V and 11 bases at J; junction bases unmatched: 6. The CDR3 coding sequence is TGTGCCAGCAGCTTGGGAGGGACAGGGGGATCGGCTTTCTTT. Translation: CASSLGGTGGSAFF. The full variable domain, with the rest looked up from reference TRBV5-5 and TRBJ1-1, is DAGVTQSPTHLIKTRGQQVTLRCSPISGHKSVSWYQQVLGQGPQFIFQYYEKEERGRGNFPDRFSARQFPNYSSELNVNALLLGDSALYLCASSLGGTGGSAFFGQGTRLTVV.

This clonotype has just a few counts. The rearrangement joins TRBV20-1 to TRBJ1-1; the D gene is possibly TRBD1 (5 bases). This CDR3 has 14 amino acids. Germline V gene lookup returns CDR1 DFQATT and CDR2 SNEGSKA (reference sequence). Trimming left V 2 bases short and J 1 base short, with 11 bases between. CDR3 sequence reads: CSARFTGQNTEAFF. The CDR3 region has the DNA TGCAGTGCTAGATTCACAGGACAGAACACTGAAGCTTTCTTT.